One and the same sample provided the 20 T cell receptor beta chains below, sequenced in a study of T cell responses to AZD1222 COVID-19 vaccine. Measured with immunoSEQ multiplex PCR; TCRdb has only the in-frame clones, and not every one. The sample has some 92,000 clones, more than 75% seen once. The material was peripheral blood, obtained on day 0 of MenACWY control vaccination. The receptors originated from an adult in good health.

V and J are TRBV6-1 and TRBJ2-5; D not resolved. Germline-derived CDR1 and CDR2 are MNHNS and SASEGT. CDR3 size: 16 residues. Trimming took off 0 bases at V and 2 bases at J, with 13 bases between the two ends. CDR3 amino acids: CASSEAWKGLQETQYF. The CDR3 nucleotides read TGTGCCAGCAGTGAAGCGTGGAAGGGTTTACAAGAGACCCAGTACTTC.

The chain is built from TRBV7-3 and TRBJ2-1, with 7 bases lining up with TRBD2. The J segment lost 3 bases and the V segment lost 1 base, leaving 3 bases of the junction unmatched. This CDR3 comprises 15 residues. The germline CDR1 and CDR2 sequences are SGHTA and FQGTGA. This CDR3 reads CASSLIRGDYNEQFF. The CDR3 bases are TGTGCCAGCAGCTTAATCCGGGGGGACTACAATGAGCAGTTCTTC. Looking up the rest from reference TRBV7-3 and TRBJ2-1 gives the full variable domain: GAGVSQTPSNKVTEKGKYVELRCDPISGHTALYWYRQSLGQGPEFLIYFQGTGAADDSGLPNDRFFAVRPEGSVSTLKIQRTERGDSAVYLCASSLIRGDYNEQFFGPGTRLTVL.

This sequence joins TRBV11-3 and TRBJ2-3; 11 bases agree with TRBD2. The junction had 11 bases not matched to a gene; V was cut back by 5 bases and J by 7 bases. In germline, CDR1 is SGHNT, CDR2 YENEEA. The CDR3 loop spans 16 amino acids. DNA of the CDR3: TGTGCCAGCAGCCCCCAGGGGACTAGCGGCGGGAATACGCAGTATTTT. Translated, it gives CASSPQGTSGGNTQYF.

The chain couples TRBV2 to TRBJ2-7, with a tentative D call TRBD1 (5 bases). CDR3 length equals 14 residues. Germline lookup yields CDR1 SNHLY and CDR2 FYNNEI. Trimming stripped 3 bases from V and 3 bases from J, with 12 bases between. CDR3 nucleotides: TGTGCCAGCAGTGAGGGGCAGGCCGACTACGAGCAGTACTTC. Translating it yields CASSEGQADYEQYF.

The chain combines TRBV5-6 with TRBJ1-1; D is ambiguous. The CDR3 loop spans 11 amino acids. Germline V gives CDR1 SGHDT, CDR2 YYEEEE. V gave up 2 bases and J gave up 6 bases, with 5 bases separating them. The CDR3 region has the DNA TGTGCCAGCAGCTTTGGAGCTGAAGCTTTCTTT. Translation: CASSFGAEAFF.

The chain combines TRBV3-1 (or the pseudogene TRBV3-2) with TRBJ1-4, with 8 bases that match TRBD1. Per germline, CDR1 LGHDT and CDR2 YNNKEL (reference sequence). The V and J ends lost 4 bases and 8 bases, in that order; junction bases with no gene match: 9. CDR3 length: 15 residues. The CDR3 loop reads CASSPWTGSQEKLFF. The CDR3 coding sequence is TGTGCCAGCAGCCCATGGACAGGGAGCCAAGAAAAACTGTTTTTT.

V usage is TRBV5-1 and J usage is TRBJ1-1; D is ambiguous. This CDR3 is built from 14 residues. In germline, CDR1 is SGHRS, CDR2 YFSETQ. With 5 bases removed from V and 0 bases from J, the gap between germline ends came to 11 bases. Written as DNA, the CDR3 is TGCGCCAGCAGACCGGCGGGGATGAACACTGAAGCTTTCTTT. This sequence encodes CASRPAGMNTEAFF.

This clone was counted once. The rearrangement uses TRBV28 and TRBJ1-4; 7 bases match TRBD1. J was trimmed by 2 bases and V by 6 bases; bases with no gene match: 6. The CDR3 has 15 residues. Germline CDR1 is MDHEN and CDR2 is SYDVKM. DNA of the CDR3: TGTGCCAGCAGCCGCTACAGGGGCACTAATGAAAAACTGTTTTTT. Translating gives CASSRYRGTNEKLFF.

The rearrangement uses TRBV28 and TRBJ1-6; 10 bases fit TRBD1. The CDR3 contains 13 residues. With 5 bases clipped from V and 14 bases from J, the junction kept 6 bases outside the gene matches. Germline assignment: CDR1 MDHEN and CDR2 SYDVKM. The CDR3 DNA sequence: TGTGCCAGCAGTCCGGGACAGGGGCCTGCCCTCCACTTT. Protein sequence: CASSPGQGPALHF.

This clone has just one count. The CDR3 nucleotides read TGCAGCGTCTCTTACAAGGCGGGCTCTGGGGCCAACGTCCTGACTTTC. Amino acid sequence: CSVSYKAGSGANVLTF. The rearrangement links TRBV29-1 to TRBJ2-6, with D perhaps TRBD2 (5 bases). CDR1 SQVTM and CDR2 ANQGSEA come from the germline V gene. V was clipped by 6 bases and J by 0 bases, with 15 bases between them. The CDR3 is made up of 16 amino acids.

V gene TRBV7-9 combines with J gene TRBJ2-2, with D unclear. Trimming removed 3 bases from V and 6 bases from J, with 14 bases in between. CDR1 is SEHNR, CDR2 FQNEAQ, per germline (reference sequence). The CDR3 sequence is 15 residues long. The CDR3, as DNA: TGTGCCAGCAGCTTCGCGACCGTGTCCCCCGGGGAGCTGTTTTTT. Translation: CASSFATVSPGELFF. Full variable domain (remainder filled in from reference TRBV7-9 and TRBJ2-2): DTGVSQNPRHKITKRGQNVTFRCDPISEHNRLYWYRQTLGQGPEFLTYFQNEAQLEKSRLLSDRFSAERPKGSFSTLEIQRTEQGDSAMYLCASSFATVSPGELFFGEGSRLTVL.

The chain joins TRBV2 to TRBJ2-1; weak D call: TRBD2 (5 bases). Germline V gives CDR1 SNHLY, CDR2 FYNNEI. CDR3 size: 16 residues. V was pared by 6 bases and J by 5 bases, with 20 bases between. The chain's CDR3 is CASSLEGHPTNNEQFF. CDR3 nucleotide sequence: TGTGCCAGCAGCCTAGAGGGTCACCCTACTAACAATGAGCAGTTCTTC. The full variable domain, in which reference TRBV2 and TRBJ2-1 provide the parts outside the CDR3, is EPEVTQTPSHQVTQMGQEVILRCVPISNHLYFYWYRQILGQKVEFLVSFYNNEISEKSEIFDDQFSVERPDGSNFTLKIRSTKLEDSAMYFCASSLEGHPTNNEQFFGPGTRLTVL.

This chain connects TRBV6-4 to TRBJ1-5, with D possibly matching TRBD1 (5 bases). This CDR3 is 15 amino acids long. V shed 0 bases and J shed 4 bases, with 10 bases lying between them. Germline loops: CDR1 MRHNA, CDR2 SNTAGT. The CDR3 DNA follows: TGTGCCAGCAGTGACTCTTGGGGGAGGAATCAGCCCCAGCATTTT. It is translated as CASSDSWGRNQPQHF.

The genes are TRBV11-2 and TRBJ1-2; 8 bases map to TRBD1. The V segment lost 1 base and the J segment 3 bases; nucleotides outside the gene matches: 1. Germline V lookup: CDR1 SGHAT, CDR2 FQNNGV. The CDR3 is 14 residues long. The CDR3, as DNA: TGTGCCAGCAGCTTAGCGGGACAGGACTATGGCTACACCTTC. This codes for CASSLAGQDYGYTF.

The chain recombines TRBV19 with TRBJ2-5, with 10 nucleotides matching TRBD2. The V gene's germline CDR1 is LNHDA and CDR2 SQIVND (reference sequence). With 6 bases clipped from V and 5 bases from J, the junction kept 12 bases outside the gene matches. The CDR3 has 16 residues. DNA for the CDR3: TGTGCCAGTAGCCGGGGGTCTAGCGGGAGCTTGGAGACCCAGTACTTC. Its translation is CASSRGSSGSLETQYF.

This clone was found once. The chain employs TRBV28 and TRBJ2-2; D might be TRBD1 (6 bases). This CDR3 is 13 amino acids long. Germline V gene sequence: CDR1 MDHEN, CDR2 SYDVKM. V was pared by 5 bases and J by 4 bases, with 8 bases between. The CDR3 sequence is CASSPDSTGELFF. In DNA form, the CDR3 reads TGTGCCAGCAGTCCGGACAGCACCGGGGAGCTGTTTTTT. Using reference TRBV28 and TRBJ2-2 for the parts outside the CDR3, the full variable domain is DVKVTQSSRYLVKRTGEKVFLECVQDMDHENMFWYRQDPGLGLRLIYFSYDVKMKEKGDIPEGYSVSREKKERFSLILESASTNQTSMYLCASSPDSTGELFFGEGSRLTVL.

The CDR3 spells CATSDYNEGVAFF. CDR3 DNA: TGTGCCACCAGTGATTATAACGAGGGGGTAGCGTTCTTC. The V and J genes are TRBV24-1 and TRBJ2-1, with D possibly matching TRBD1 (6 bases). Germline-derived CDR1 and CDR2 are KGHDR and SFDVKD. This CDR3 is built from 13 residues. V lost 2 bases and J 15 bases, leaving 16 bases between the germline ends.

A few counts support this clone. In nucleotides, the CDR3 is TGCGCCAGCAGCCCGACAGGGCTGGGCAATCAGCCCCAGCATTTT. The encoded protein is CASSPTGLGNQPQHF. V is TRBV5-1 and J is TRBJ1-5, with 7 bases matching TRBD1. Germline V lookup: CDR1 SGHRS, CDR2 YFSETQ. The trim removed 4 bases at V and 2 bases at J, leaving 6 bases unmatched. CDR3 length: 15 residues.

The chain links TRBV24-1 to TRBJ1-1, with D unclear. The CDR3 loop spans 9 amino acids. Germline-derived CDR1 and CDR2 are KGHDR and SFDVKD. Trimming removed 8 bases at V and 11 bases at J, with 8 bases between. CDR3 sequence (DNA): TGTGCCACCATTCGTACGGCTTTCTTT. Protein: CATIRTAFF.

This chain joins TRBV6-4 and TRBJ2-5; 7 nucleotides line up with TRBD2. CDR3 length: 15 amino acids. CDR1 is MRHNA and CDR2 is SNTAGT in the germline V gene. The junction had 9 bases not matched to a gene; V was cut back by 6 bases and J by 2 bases. In DNA form, the CDR3 reads TGTGCCAGCAGAAAAAAGCGGGGCCAGCAAGAGACCCAGTACTTC. Protein sequence: CASRKKRGQQETQYF.